Below, 14 T cell receptor beta chains from the same sample are listed, as sequenced in a study of blood T cell repertoires in COVID-19. Sequencing was performed with immunoSEQ multiplex PCR; in TCRdb, only in-frame clones are kept and a portion is missing. Of around 99,000 clones listed, around 82% are singletons. Sequencing input: peripheral blood. Source of these receptors: a man aged 45-65 years who had recovered from COVID-19.

V is TRBV29-1 and J is TRBJ1-2; the D is unclear. Deletions cut 6 bases from V and 6 bases from J, with 8 bases between. This CDR3 spans 10 amino acids. CDR1 is SQVTM and CDR2 is ANQGSEA in the germline V gene. Written as DNA, the CDR3 is TGCAGCGTCTATTTGGATGGCTACACCTTC. Its protein is CSVYLDGYTF.

The chain combines TRBV3-1 (or the pseudogene TRBV3-2) with TRBJ2-4; 8 bases fit TRBD1. CDR1 LGHDT and CDR2 YNNKEL come from the germline V gene (reference sequence). The length of the CDR3 is 18 residues. The trim removed 3 bases at V and 0 bases at J, leaving 10 bases unmatched. The CDR3 sequence: CASSQERTGTLAKNIQYF. CDR3 nucleotide sequence: TGTGCCAGCAGCCAGGAAAGGACAGGGACCTTAGCCAAAAACATTCAGTACTTC.

The rearrangement joins TRBV5-5 to TRBJ1-3, with D tentatively TRBD1 (6 bases). The V gene's germline CDR1 is SGHKS and CDR2 YYEKEE (reference sequence). With 4 bases removed from V and 0 bases from J, the gap between germline ends came to 11 bases. This CDR3 is 15 amino acids long. The CDR3 DNA reads as TGTGCCAGCAGCCCGGACAGCCTCTCTGGAAACACCATATATTTT. It codes for CASSPDSLSGNTIYF.

V usage is TRBV24-1 and J usage is TRBJ1-1; D possibly corresponds to TRBD1 (5 bases). This CDR3 has 16 residues. Germline CDR1 reads KGHDR; CDR2 reads SFDVKD. Trimming removed 3 bases at V and 0 bases at J, with 13 bases between. CDR3 sequence reads: CATSDPEGDLNTEAFF. As DNA, the CDR3 is TGTGCCACCAGTGATCCCGAAGGGGACTTGAACACTGAAGCTTTCTTT.

This clone came up a few times. The chain carries TRBV7-9 and TRBJ2-7; TRBD1 is a possible D gene (6 bases). V gave up 2 bases and J gave up 6 bases, with 14 bases separating them. This CDR3 region has 14 residues. Germline CDR1 reads SEHNR; CDR2 reads FQNEAQ (reference sequence). The chain's CDR3 is CASSLWGLGGEQYF. DNA for the CDR3: TGTGCCAGCAGCTTATGGGGGTTAGGGGGCGAGCAGTACTTC.

V usage is TRBV6-2 or TRBV6-3 and J usage is TRBJ1-5; maybe TRBD1 (5 bases). Trimming took off 0 bases at V and 6 bases at J, with 9 bases between the two ends. Germline CDR1 is MNHEY and CDR2 is SVGEGT. This CDR3 is built from 14 residues. CDR3 sequence (DNA): TGTGCCAGCAGTTACTCAGGGGAGGCTCAGCCCCAGCATTTT. Amino acids: CASSYSGEAQPQHF.

The V call is TRBV9, the J call TRBJ2-2; the D gene is possibly TRBD2 (6 bases). V lost 3 bases and J lost 3, with 6 bases in between. The CDR3 is made up of 13 amino acids. Germline V gene lookup returns CDR1 SGDLS and CDR2 YYNGEE. The CDR3 protein is CASSGGDTGELFF. CDR3 nucleotides: TGTGCCAGCAGCGGGGGGGACACCGGGGAGCTGTTTTTT.

This sequence joins TRBV20-1 and TRBJ1-2; D unresolved. The CDR3 is 11 residues long. Germline CDR1 reads DFQATT; CDR2 reads SNEGSKA (reference sequence). V was cut by 3 bases and J by 6 bases, with 8 bases left in between. The CDR3 reads CSASREDGYTF. Here the CDR3 DNA reads TGCAGTGCTAGCCGGGAGGATGGCTACACCTTC.

This clone was seen just once. This chain connects TRBV2 to TRBJ1-4, with TRBD1 matching over 7 bases. The V and J ends lost 5 bases and 1 base, in that order; junction bases with no gene match: 4. This CDR3 spans 15 amino acids. Germline CDR1 reads SNHLY; CDR2 reads FYNNEI. The CDR3 reads CASSTGTETNEKLFF. CDR3 in DNA: TGTGCCAGCAGTACCGGGACAGAAACTAATGAAAAACTGTTTTTT.

This clone was recorded at least ten times. The rearrangement uses TRBV6-6 and TRBJ1-1; the D is unclear. Trimming left V 8 bases short and J 2 bases short, with 18 bases between. The CDR3 spans 15 residues. From germline, CDR1 is MNHNY and CDR2 SVGAGI (reference sequence). CDR3 coding DNA: TGTGCCAGCGTAGAGAGGGCCACACCAAACACTGAAGCTTTCTTT. Translation: CASVERATPNTEAFF.

The V call is TRBV7-3, the J call TRBJ2-1, with 8 bases identical to TRBD2. Germline CDR1 is SGHTA and CDR2 is FQGTGA. V lost 2 bases to trimming and J lost 9 bases; unmatched junction nucleotides: 6. The CDR3 has 14 amino acids. This CDR3 reads CASSLAGRGAEQFF. Here the CDR3 DNA reads TGTGCCAGCAGCTTAGCGGGGCGGGGGGCTGAGCAGTTCTTC.

The chain carries TRBV7-2 and TRBJ2-7; 12 bases line up with TRBD2. The CDR3 contains 17 residues. The junction had 11 bases not matched to a gene; V was cut back by 6 bases and J by 2 bases. Per the germline V gene, CDR1 is SGHTA and CDR2 is FQGNSA. CDR3 nucleotide sequence: TGTGCCAGCAGATACTCACTAGGACTAGCGGGAACCTACGAGCAGTACTTC. Protein product: CASRYSLGLAGTYEQYF.

This clone was recorded only once. The V call is TRBV4-3, the J call TRBJ2-7, with TRBD2 as a possible D gene (5 bases). V gave up 0 bases and J gave up 4 bases, with 7 bases separating them. The CDR3 has 13 residues. Germline loops: CDR1 LGHNA, CDR2 YSLEER. The CDR3 nucleotides are TGCGCCAGCAGCCAAGAAACGGGATACGAGCAGTACTTC. The encoded protein is CASSQETGYEQYF.

This clone turned up a few times. The V gene is TRBV19, the J gene TRBJ1-3; weak D call: TRBD1 (5 bases). Germline V gives CDR1 LNHDA, CDR2 SQIVND (reference sequence). V lost 5 bases, J lost 0 bases, and 11 bases lay in between. CDR3 length equals 15 residues. CDR3 loop: CASSGQGDSGNTIYF. CDR3 bases: TGTGCCAGTAGTGGACAAGGGGACTCTGGAAACACCATATATTTT.